A single T cell receptor (beta chain) is shown here with its context. No antigen is known for it. The data belong to a study of shared clonotypes between healthy human individuals. The material for each subset, its genomic DNA, was split evenly across several immunoSEQ plates. TCRdb keeps only in-frame clones here, not all; method: immunoSEQ multiplex PCR. The repertoire holds roughly 2.5 million clones, with around nine tenths as singletons. Every contributor of samples was a Caucasian grown-up residing in Nashville, Tennessee. Points from the study as a whole: All-four-donor shared clonotypes had higher generation probabilities than non-shared clonotypes did.

This CDR3 is built from 17 residues. Sequencing was carried out using naive CD4+ T cells sorted from blood. Specified subset: CD45RA+ positively selected. The chain links TRBV21-1 to TRBJ2-3; TRBD1, the table's D call, was not compared with the DNA. TRBV21-1 constitutes a pseudogene. This receptor was taken from a man aged 18 to 35 in good health. CDR3 in DNA: TGTGCCAGCAGCCCATCCGCCGGGACAGCCCCCACAGATACGCAGTATTTT. This gives the protein CASSPSAGTAPTDTQYF.